The next 3 T cell receptor beta chains were all read from a single sample in a study of T cells after yellow fever vaccination. TCRdb reanalysed the 5' RACE reads using MiXCR and keeps one entry per CDR3 protein. This repertoire shows 300,000 to 350,000 distinct CDR3 sequences, around 4.5% found once; its top ten account for just under 20%. Sequenced material: PBMCs, taken 15 days after the yellow fever booster vaccination. The source is a man in his late teens or twenties who received the YFV17D yellow fever vaccine.

The genes are TRBV7-2 and TRBJ1-3; D possibly corresponds to TRBD1 (5 bases). Trimming stripped 8 bases from V and 8 bases from J, with 16 bases between. CDR3 length: 13 residues. Germline loops: CDR1 SGHTA, CDR2 FQGNSA. The CDR3 here is CASSGRERDTIYF. In DNA form, the CDR3 reads TGTGCCAGCTCTGGCAGGGAGAGGGACACCATATATTTT. Variable domain in full (rest from reference TRBV7-2 and TRBJ1-3): GAGVSQSPSNKVTEKGKDVELRCDPISGHTALYWYRQSLGQGLEFLIYFQGNSAPDKSGLPSDRFSAERTGGSVSTLTIQRTQQEDSAVYLCASSGRERDTIYFGEGSWLTVV.

This clonotype was observed many times. V gene TRBV7-3 combines with J gene TRBJ2-5; 7 bases are shared with TRBD2. Losses at the gene ends were 7 bases for V and 6 bases for J; bases not matched to a gene: 8. The CDR3 covers 13 residues. Germline values: CDR1 SGHTA, CDR2 FQGTGA. The CDR3 loop reads CASNLQRGQTQYF. In nucleotides, the CDR3 is TGTGCCAGCAACCTCCAGCGGGGCCAGACCCAGTACTTC. Combining the CDR3 with reference TRBV7-3 and TRBJ2-5 gives the whole variable domain GAGVSQTPSNKVTEKGKYVELRCDPISGHTALYWYRQSLGQGPEFLIYFQGTGAADDSGLPNDRFFAVRPEGSVSTLKIQRTERGDSAVYLCASNLQRGQTQYFGPGTRLLVL.

This clonotype appeared many times. The genes are TRBV6-2 or TRBV6-3 and TRBJ1-5; unclear D gene. The germline gives CDR1 MNHEY, CDR2 SVGEGT. V gave up 6 bases and J gave up 0 bases, with 6 bases separating them. The length of the CDR3 is 13 residues. CDR3 DNA sequence: TGTGCCAGCAGACAGTATAGCAATCAGCCCCAGCATTTT. As protein: CASRQYSNQPQHF.